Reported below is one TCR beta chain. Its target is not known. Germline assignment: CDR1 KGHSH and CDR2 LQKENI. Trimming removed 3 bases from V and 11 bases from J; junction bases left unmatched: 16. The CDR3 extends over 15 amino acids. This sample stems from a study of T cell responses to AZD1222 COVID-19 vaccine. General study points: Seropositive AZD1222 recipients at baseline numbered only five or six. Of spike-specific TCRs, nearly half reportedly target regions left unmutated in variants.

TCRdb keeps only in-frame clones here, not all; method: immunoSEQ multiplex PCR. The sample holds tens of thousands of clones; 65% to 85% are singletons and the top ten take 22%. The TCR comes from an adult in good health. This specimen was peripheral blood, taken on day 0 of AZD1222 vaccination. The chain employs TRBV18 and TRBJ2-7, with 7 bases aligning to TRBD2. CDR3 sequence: CASSPPSGGRVNKYF. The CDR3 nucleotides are TGTGCCAGCTCACCCCCCTCCGGCGGGAGAGTAAACAAGTACTTC.